One and the same sample provided the 29 T cell receptor beta chains below, sequenced in a study of neoadjuvant nivolumab and ipilimumab in lung cancer (dated by TCRdb to 2020 to 2021). Libraries came from the immunoSEQ multiplex PCR assay. In its TCRdb copy, this immuneACCESS table keeps in-frame sequences only and misses some clones. Where compared with another copy, unresolved V genes explain less than half of these, and the others have no known cause. The sample yields roughly 32,000 clones; more than 85% were counted once. The ten biggest clones cover 2% to 2.5% of the sample. This specimen's time point label, per the study, means: at surgical resection after neoadjuvant nivolumab +/- ipilimumab. The sequencing here drew on peripheral blood, taken after neoadjuvant nivolumab, alone or with ipilimumab, at or shortly before surgery. The receptors originated from an adult with non-small cell lung cancer.

The chain is built from TRBV5-1 and TRBJ2-3; a weak D match, TRBD2 (6 bases). Germline CDR1 reads SGHRS; CDR2 reads YFSETQ. V was trimmed by 1 base and J by 2 bases, leaving 14 bases between them. This CDR3 comprises 16 residues. The CDR3 region is CASSLKTEGYTDTQYF. The CDR3 DNA reads TGCGCCAGCAGCTTGAAAACGGAGGGATACACAGATACGCAGTATTTT.

The chain uses TRBV7-3 and TRBJ2-7; perhaps TRBD2 as D (6 bases). Trimming stripped 0 bases from V and 1 base from J, with 10 bases between. CDR3 size: 15 residues. Germline V gene sequence: CDR1 SGHTA, CDR2 FQGTGA. The DNA of the CDR3 is TGTGCCAGCAGCTTAACGGGGGGTGGTTCCTACGAGCAGTACTTC. Encoded protein: CASSLTGGGSYEQYF.

The chain carries TRBV6-8 and TRBJ2-1; possibly TRBD2 for D (6 bases). Trimming stripped 5 bases from V and 0 bases from J, with 8 bases between. Germline V lookup: CDR1 MNHGY, CDR2 SAAAGT. This CDR3 is built from 14 residues. The CDR3 nucleotides read TGTGCCAGCAGTACGGGGGTCTCCTACAATGAGCAGTTCTTC. Its protein is CASSTGVSYNEQFF.

This clone was seen only once. J is TRBJ2-5 and V is TRBV4-1, with 11 bases fitting TRBD1. This CDR3 has 16 amino acids. V was pared by 0 bases and J by 4 bases, with 4 bases of the junction left unmatched. Looked up from germline, CDR1 is MGHRA and CDR2 is YSYEKL. This CDR3 reads CASSQDQGTGGETQYF. CDR3 DNA sequence: TGCGCCAGCAGCCAAGATCAGGGGACAGGGGGAGAGACCCAGTACTTC.

The chain couples TRBV7-9 to TRBJ1-1; 7 bases are shared with TRBD1. CDR1 and CDR2 (germline): SEHNR, FQNEAQ (reference sequence). Trimming removed 4 bases from V and 3 bases from J; junction bases left unmatched: 8. There are 15 residues in the CDR3. CDR3 bases: TGTGCCAGCAGCTCGAAGGGGGCAGAGCACACTGAAGCTTTCTTT. Amino acid sequence: CASSSKGAEHTEAFF. Looking up the rest from reference TRBV7-9 and TRBJ1-1 gives the full variable domain: DTGVSQNPRHKITKRGQNVTFRCDPISEHNRLYWYRQTLGQGPEFLTYFQNEAQLEKSRLLSDRFSAERPKGSFSTLEIQRTEQGDSAMYLCASSSKGAEHTEAFFGQGTRLTVV.

The rearrangement uses TRBV9 and TRBJ2-1; 8 nucleotides align to TRBD1. This CDR3 is built from 15 residues. Looked up from germline, CDR1 is SGDLS and CDR2 is YYNGEE. V shed 4 bases, J shed 9 bases, and the junction held 12 bases outside the gene matches. CDR3 sequence (DNA): TGTGCCAGCAGCCCACGGACAGGGAAGTCGGGTGAGCAGTTCTTC. Protein sequence: CASSPRTGKSGEQFF. Full variable domain (missing parts from reference TRBV9 and TRBJ2-1): DSGVTQTPKHLITATGQRVTLRCSPRSGDLSVYWYQQSLDQGLQFLIQYYNGEERAKGNILERFSAQQFPDLHSELNLSSLELGDSALYFCASSPRTGKSGEQFFGPGTRLTVL.

The gene calls are TRBV18 and TRBJ1-1, with 8 bases fitting TRBD1. V dropped 1 base and J dropped 2; count of bases not matched to a gene: 12. The germline V gene encodes CDR1 KGHSH and CDR2 LQKENI. CDR3 length: 18 residues. CDR3 amino acids: CASSPLGRGPTTNTEAFF. The CDR3 DNA sequence: TGTGCCAGCTCACCACTCGGCAGGGGGCCAACCACTAACACTGAAGCTTTCTTT.

The chain joins TRBV5-4 to TRBJ2-7; TRBD2 matches at 14 bases. With 0 bases clipped from V and 4 bases from J, the junction kept 0 bases outside the gene matches. The CDR3 sequence is 15 residues long. Germline CDR1 and CDR2: SGHNT and YYREEE (reference sequence). CDR3 nucleotide sequence: TGTGCCAGCAGCTTGGGACTAGCGGGAGGGTACGAGCAGTACTTC. This sequence encodes CASSLGLAGGYEQYF.

The rearrangement joins TRBV5-1 to TRBJ2-3; TRBD2 matches at 10 bases. V lost 1 base to trimming and J lost 5 bases; unmatched junction nucleotides: 4. There are 15 residues in the CDR3. Germline CDR1 SGHRS, CDR2 YFSETQ. CDR3 residues: CASSLLAGVEDTQYF. CDR3 DNA: TGCGCCAGCAGCTTGCTAGCGGGAGTGGAAGATACGCAGTATTTT.

This chain connects TRBV27 to TRBJ2-1, with TRBD1 identical over 7 bases. CDR1 and CDR2 (germline): MNHEY, SMNVEV (reference sequence). V was clipped by 8 bases and J by 6 bases; unmatched bases: 13. The CDR3 totals 15 residues. The CDR3 bases are TGTGCCAGCGCCATCGACAGGGTGAGGCTCAATGAGCAGTTCTTC. It specifies CASAIDRVRLNEQFF.

This clone was recorded a few times. The rearrangement joins TRBV11-3 to TRBJ1-3; D gene ambiguous. V shed 0 bases and J shed 3 bases, with 0 bases lying between them. The CDR3 is 12 residues long. Germline loops: CDR1 SGHNT, CDR2 YENEEA. The CDR3: CASSLDGNTIYF. CDR3 in DNA: TGTGCCAGCAGCTTAGATGGAAACACCATATATTTT.

The rearrangement joins TRBV10-3 to TRBJ1-2; the match to TRBD1 covers 7 bases. After removal of 3 bases from V and 10 bases from J, the junction contained 11 bases not matched to a gene. Per the germline V gene, CDR1 is ENHRY and CDR2 is SYGVKD. The length of the CDR3 is 14 residues. This CDR3 reads CAISETQGGAFYTF. The CDR3 DNA is TGTGCCATCAGTGAAACCCAGGGGGGGGCCTTCTACACCTTC.

The chain is built from TRBV10-2 and TRBJ2-7; D gene ambiguous. The germline V gene has CDR1 WSHSY and CDR2 SAAADI. There are 12 residues in the CDR3. The V end lost 2 bases, the J end lost 7 bases, and 9 bases lay between the germline ends. CDR3 nucleotides: TGCGCCAGCAGTGAGGTGCGTGGGGAGCAGTACTTC. Translated, it gives CASSEVRGEQYF.

This chain uses TRBV7-8 with TRBJ2-5, with D hard to call. Germline CDR1 and CDR2: SGHVS and FQNEAQ. V lost 4 bases to trimming and J lost 3 bases, with 12 bases between them. The CDR3 covers 14 residues. CDR3 residues: CASSSYNSKETQYF. The DNA of the CDR3 is TGTGCCAGCAGCTCCTACAACTCTAAAGAGACCCAGTACTTC.

The V call is TRBV2, the J call TRBJ2-7; TRBD2 matches at 8 bases. This CDR3 region has 15 residues. V lost 3 bases, J lost 1 base, and 5 bases stayed unmatched. The germline V gene encodes CDR1 SNHLY and CDR2 FYNNEI. The CDR3 protein is CASSDPGRGSYEQYF. As DNA, the CDR3 is TGTGCCAGCAGTGACCCCGGGAGGGGATCCTACGAGCAGTACTTC.

The chain is built from TRBV7-9 and TRBJ2-1, with D possibly matching TRBD2 (5 bases). Trimming left V 3 bases short and J 5 bases short, with 14 bases between. The CDR3 runs to 15 residues. Per the germline V gene, CDR1 is SEHNR and CDR2 is FQNEAQ (reference sequence). The CDR3 sequence is CASSFMAGGHNEQFF. The CDR3 DNA reads TGTGCCAGCAGCTTCATGGCGGGTGGCCACAATGAGCAGTTCTTC.

The chain employs TRBV28 and TRBJ1-1, with D possibly TRBD1 on 5 matching bases. Trimming cost V 7 bases and J 4 bases, with 16 bases left between them. The CDR3 is 14 amino acids. CDR1 and CDR2 from the germline V gene are MDHEN and SYDVKM. CDR3 sequence reads: CASNPGLQGTEAFF. The CDR3, as DNA: TGTGCCAGCAACCCCGGCCTTCAGGGCACTGAAGCTTTCTTT.

The V and J genes are TRBV6-1 and TRBJ1-1; D is unclear. The CDR3 sequence is 12 residues long. V dropped 2 bases and J dropped 3 bases, with 4 bases sitting between them. CDR1 MNHNS and CDR2 SASEGT come from the germline V gene. Here the CDR3 DNA reads TGTGCCAGCAGTGAATCGGACACTGAAGCTTTCTTT. It specifies CASSESDTEAFF.

The chain joins TRBV6-1 to TRBJ2-5, with 10 bases aligning to TRBD2. The CDR3 totals 15 residues. Trimming removed 2 bases from V and 2 bases from J; junction bases left unmatched: 2. The V gene's germline CDR1 is MNHNS and CDR2 SASEGT. The CDR3 nucleotides are TGTGCCAGCAGTGAACTAGCGGGGGCTCAAGAGACCCAGTACTTC. Amino acids: CASSELAGAQETQYF.

This chain connects TRBV5-1 to TRBJ1-2; 10 nucleotides agree with TRBD1. CDR1 is SGHRS, CDR2 YFSETQ, per germline. The V gene end was trimmed by 3 bases and the J gene end by 4 bases; junction bases not matched to a gene: 12. There are 17 residues in the CDR3. DNA for the CDR3: TGCGCCAGCAGCTCAGGACAGGGGGGGTTTCGTGGCTATGGCTACACCTTC. Protein product: CASSSGQGGFRGYGYTF.

This clone came up a few times. The rearrangement links TRBV5-1 to TRBJ2-3; 9 bases are a match to TRBD2. The J segment lost 4 bases and the V segment lost 4 bases, leaving 7 bases of the junction unmatched. This CDR3 region has 15 residues. CDR1 and CDR2 (germline): SGHRS, YFSETQ. CDR3: CASSIKREVSDTQYF. The CDR3 bases are TGCGCCAGCAGCATCAAGCGGGAGGTCTCAGATACGCAGTATTTT.

The chain carries TRBV4-1 and TRBJ1-4; 8 nucleotides line up with TRBD1. Losses at the gene ends were 5 bases for V and 0 bases for J; bases not matched to a gene: 14. CDR3 length: 19 amino acids. Germline V gene data show CDR1 as MGHRA and CDR2 as YSYEKL. CDR3 DNA: TGCGCCAGCAGCAGATGGAGGACAGGGCTTCGGGCAACTAATGAAAAACTGTTTTTT. Amino acids: CASSRWRTGLRATNEKLFF.

This sequence joins TRBV6-5 and TRBJ2-4; D might be TRBD2 (6 bases). CDR3 length: 15 amino acids. The V end lost 2 bases, the J end lost 8 bases, and 16 bases lay between the germline ends. Germline assignment: CDR1 MNHEY and CDR2 SVGAGI. CDR3 amino acids: CASSYPKWEVDIQYF. In nucleotides, the CDR3 is TGTGCCAGCAGTTACCCCAAGTGGGAGGTTGACATTCAGTACTTC.

This chain links TRBV5-1 with TRBJ2-7; D perhaps matches TRBD2 (5 bases). CDR1 and CDR2 (germline): SGHRS, YFSETQ. V dropped 2 bases and J dropped 3 bases, with 12 bases sitting between them. CDR3 length: 14 amino acids. CDR3 bases: TGCGCCAGCAGCTTTTCATCAGAGGGCTACGAGCAGTACTTC. Protein sequence: CASSFSSEGYEQYF.

The CDR3 DNA sequence: TGCGCCAGCAGCCCCGCGGGCGGGGTGGGCACTGAAGCTTTCTTT. Its protein is CASSPAGGVGTEAFF. V is TRBV5-1 and J is TRBJ1-1; D remains unclear. Germline-derived CDR1 and CDR2 are SGHRS and YFSETQ. The germline V and J ends were trimmed by 4 bases and 4 bases, with 17 bases remaining between them. The CDR3 length is 15 residues.

The V and J genes are TRBV5-1 and TRBJ1-5, with 8 nucleotides matching TRBD1. Losses at the gene ends were 4 bases for V and 2 bases for J; bases not matched to a gene: 5. Germline CDR1 is SGHRS and CDR2 is YFSETQ. The CDR3 runs 15 residues. In DNA, the CDR3 is TGCGCCAGCAGCATCGGACAGGGACGCAATCAGCCCCAGCATTTT. Its protein is CASSIGQGRNQPQHF.

The chain combines TRBV9 with TRBJ2-5; 7 bases align to TRBD2. The length of the CDR3 is 15 residues. The V segment lost 3 bases and the J segment 5 bases; nucleotides outside the gene matches: 10. Per the germline V gene, CDR1 is SGDLS and CDR2 is YYNGEE. For the CDR3, the DNA is TGTGCCAGCAGCGCTAGCGGATCATACGGGGAGACCCAGTACTTC. This gives the protein CASSASGSYGETQYF.

The rearrangement joins TRBV7-9 to TRBJ2-5, with TRBD1 identical over 7 bases. The trim removed 5 bases at V and 4 bases at J, leaving 13 bases unmatched. CDR1 is SEHNR, CDR2 FQNEAQ, per germline (reference sequence). The CDR3 runs 16 residues. The CDR3 spells CASSPGQLDEGETQYF. CDR3 nucleotide sequence: TGTGCCAGCAGCCCGGGACAGTTGGACGAAGGAGAGACCCAGTACTTC.

The J gene is TRBJ2-1, the V gene TRBV9, with 7 bases lining up with TRBD1. J lost 8 bases, V lost 0 bases, and 5 bases had no gene match. The CDR3 runs to 14 residues. The germline CDR1 and CDR2 sequences are SGDLS and YYNGEE. The CDR3 loop is CASSVGQGGHEQFF. In nucleotides, the CDR3 is TGTGCCAGCAGCGTAGGACAGGGCGGCCATGAGCAGTTCTTC.